This T cell receptor (beta chain) was observed in a study of T cell repertoires in cytomegalovirus infection. Across the study: From public TCR beta signatures came an indication of both CMV infection and matching HLA type. Broader study findings: HLA-C-restricted CMV-specific TCR beta clonotypes prevailed in the ex vivo response. Identification of carriers of CMV plus the relevant HLA was achieved through cumulative public TCR beta family frequency.

The CDR3 runs to 12 residues. Deletions cut 5 bases from V and 7 bases from J, with 11 bases between. CDR1 and CDR2 from the germline V gene are SGHTA and FQGNSA. Each CDR3 protein is one row after TCRdb ran MiXCR on the reads. The sample records around 570,000 distinct CDR3 sequences, 40% being singletons. This clonotype was observed a handful of times. Its cognate antigen is unknown. The receptor was derived from a human donor in good health (CMV status not recorded). Some clones in this sample may be carry-over from other donors' samples. The chain has TRBV7-2 and TRBJ1-1; D gene uncertain. The source was cultured PBMCs, collected from culture after CMV antigen stimulation. The CDR3 loop reads CASSPTVNEAFF. CDR3 nucleotides: TGTGCCAGCAGCCCGACCGTAAATGAAGCTTTCTTT.